These T cell receptor beta chains were read from a single sample in a study of PD-1 blockade in classical Hodgkin lymphoma. The method was immunoSEQ multiplex PCR; TCRdb's version includes in-frame clones alone and lacks a portion of them. The sample has some 50,000 clones, around 70% seen once; the top ten hold approximately 11%. The material sequenced was peripheral blood mononuclear cells (PBMCs), taken at baseline. The receptors shown here come from a human donor with classical Hodgkin lymphoma. Both conserved end residues are part of each CDR3. The D gene is left open where the match is weak. A clone size is listed for some rows: how often the clone was seen (once, few, many), or a class if it is expanded.

D gene,V gene,J gene,clone size,CDR3 DNA,CDR3 protein
.,TRBV9,TRBJ1-2,once,TGTGCCAGCAGCGGGTGGGAGGAGGGTGGCTACACCTTC,CASSGWEEGGYTF
.,TRBV4-1,TRBJ1-4,.,TGCGCCAGCAGCCGACAGGAAAGGGAGGAAAAACTGTTTTTT,CASSRQEREEKLFF
TRBD2,TRBV6-6,TRBJ2-3,few,TGTGCCAGCAGTTACCTAGCGGGGGGCACAGATACGCAGTATTTT,CASSYLAGGTDTQYF
TRBD1,TRBV25-1,TRBJ1-1,.,TGTGCCAGCAGGGGACAGACTTTGAACACTGAAGCTTTCTTT,CASRGQTLNTEAFF
.,TRBV7-3,TRBJ1-1,.,TGTGCCAGCAGCCCCTGGACGGCGCAGGGGACTGAAGCTTTCTTT,CASSPWTAQGTEAFF
.,TRBV2,TRBJ1-1,few,TGTGCCAGCCGATTGATTATCACTGAAGCTTTCTTT,CASRLIITEAFF
TRBD2,TRBV18,TRBJ2-5,.,TGTGCCAGCTCAGTCGGACTAGCGGGGGGGCCTCGGCAGGAGACCCAGTACTTC,CASSVGLAGGPRQETQYF
.,TRBV30,TRBJ1-6,once,TGTGCCTGGAGTGCAGGGATAAATTCACCCCTCCACTTT,CAWSAGINSPLHF
TRBD1,TRBV7-6,TRBJ2-7,.,TGTGCCAGCAGCTTAGAATCAGGGGGACAGGGGCCTACCTACGAGCAGTACTTC,CASSLESGGQGPTYEQYF
.,TRBV7-2,TRBJ1-1,.,TGTGCCAGCAGCTTAACATCAGGGGACCCTGAAGCTTTCTTT,CASSLTSGDPEAFF
.,TRBV28,TRBJ1-5,few,TGTGCCAGCAGTCCCCCCGCGTGGCGCAATCAGCCCCAGCATTTT,CASSPPAWRNQPQHF
.,TRBV7-2,TRBJ1-2,few,TGTGCCAGCAGCATACCGAACTATGGCTACACCTTC,CASSIPNYGYTF
.,TRBV4-2,TRBJ1-5,.,TGTGCCAGCAGCCCCTTACAGGGTAATCAGCCCCAGCATTTT,CASSPLQGNQPQHF
.,TRBV7-9,TRBJ1-1,.,TGTGCCATCAAGGGGGACACGGCCAACACTGAAGCTTTCTTT,CAIKGDTANTEAFF
TRBD1,TRBV4-2,TRBJ1-3,.,TGTGCCAGCAGCCAAGATCAGACAGGGGCTGGAAACACCATATATTTT,CASSQDQTGAGNTIYF
TRBD2,TRBV7-8,TRBJ2-1,few,TGTGCCAGCAGCTTAAGCGGGAGCACCTACAATGAGCAGTTCTTC,CASSLSGSTYNEQFF
.,TRBV19,TRBJ2-1,.,TGTGCCAGTAGTAGGGGACCAAGCGATGAGCAGTTCTTC,CASSRGPSDEQFF
TRBD2,TRBV4-1,TRBJ2-5,.,TGCGCCAGCAGCCAAGAGAGGACTAGCGAACGGGGTCGTGAGACCCAGTACTTC,CASSQERTSERGRETQYF
.,TRBV7-3,TRBJ1-6,.,TGTGCCAGCAGCTTTTGGGGGGGCCTCGATTCACCCCTCCACTTT,CASSFWGGLDSPLHF
.,TRBV5-4,TRBJ1-3,.,TGTGCCAGCAGGGACAGATTCTCTGGAAACACCATATATTTT,CASRDRFSGNTIYF
TRBD1,TRBV9,TRBJ2-2,.,TGTGCCAGCAGCGTAGTGGGACAGGCCTTATACGGGGAGCTGTTTTTT,CASSVVGQALYGELFF
.,TRBV7-6,TRBJ2-6,few,TGTGCCAGCGGGGGCAGGTCCAGCTCTGGGGCCAACGTCCTGACTTTC,CASGGRSSSGANVLTF
.,TRBV5-1,TRBJ1-1,.,TGCGCCAGCAGCACCCAGACCGGACCGAACACTGAAGCTTTCTTT,CASSTQTGPNTEAFF
TRBD1,TRBV11-2,TRBJ2-7,.,TGTGCCAGCAGCGTCGGGACAGGAGCCACCTACGAGCAGTACTTC,CASSVGTGATYEQYF
.,TRBV5-1,TRBJ2-3,.,TGCGCCAGCCATGACGGAGCCCCTAGCACAGATACGCAGTATTTT,CASHDGAPSTDTQYF
.,TRBV7-9,TRBJ1-2,.,TGTGCCAGCAGCTTATTTGCGACGACAGGTCGGCCTAACTATGGCTACACCTTC,CASSLFATTGRPNYGYTF
.,TRBV2,TRBJ2-7,few,TGTGCCAGCAGAACATCCACCGGGCTCTCCTACGAGCAGTACTTC,CASRTSTGLSYEQYF
TRBD1,TRBV7-9,TRBJ1-1,.,TGTGCCAGCAGCCCATTCCGTACCGGGACAGGGTTGGACACTGAAGCTTTCTTT,CASSPFRTGTGLDTEAFF
TRBD1,TRBV9,TRBJ1-3,.,TGTGCCAGCAGAGCGGGACAGGTCGGAAACACCATATATTTT,CASRAGQVGNTIYF
TRBD2,TRBV7-6,TRBJ2-7,.,TGTGCCAGCAGCCAGGGACTAGCGGGGACTTCCGGGCAGTACTTC,CASSQGLAGTSGQYF
.,TRBV29-1,TRBJ1-2,.,TGCAGCGTTTGGTCCACAGCTAACTATGGCTACACCTTC,CSVWSTANYGYTF
.,TRBV28,TRBJ1-2,.,TGTGCCAGCAGTTTGGAGCTCGGCGGCAGCCTTGGCTACACCTTC,CASSLELGGSLGYTF
.,TRBV2,TRBJ2-2,.,TGTGCCAGCAGTGACAGGGCGACCGGGGAGCTGTTTTTT,CASSDRATGELFF
TRBD2,TRBV4-1,TRBJ2-7,.,TGCGCCAGCAGCCAAGGTAGCGGGACCTACGAGCAGTACTTC,CASSQGSGTYEQYF
.,TRBV5-1,TRBJ2-1,.,TGCGCCAGCAGCTCCCCGGGTGAGCAGTTCTTC,CASSSPGEQFF
TRBD2,TRBV6-1,TRBJ2-7,.,TGTGCCAGCAGTTCCGGGACTAGCGGCTTCTTC,CASSSGTSGFF
TRBD1,TRBV6-1,TRBJ1-4,.,TGTGCCAGCAGTGAAGGGGACAGGCTTAATGAAAAACTGTTTTTT,CASSEGDRLNEKLFF
.,TRBV11-3,TRBJ2-3,few,TGTGCCAGCAGCTTAGATGAGACAGATACGCAGTATTTT,CASSLDETDTQYF
TRBD1,TRBV4-1,TRBJ1-1,.,TGCGCCAGCAGCCCCTCTCCCGGGACAGGCGGGCACAACACTGAAGCTTTCTTT,CASSPSPGTGGHNTEAFF
.,TRBV5-1,TRBJ1-1,.,TGCGCCAGCAGCTTCAGGGACATGAACACTGAAGCTTTCTTT,CASSFRDMNTEAFF
.,TRBV5-1,TRBJ1-4,.,TGCGCCACCGCCCGGGGGCCGGGGGAAAAACTGTTTTTT,CATARGPGEKLFF
.,TRBV11-2,TRBJ2-7,medium-sized,TGTGCCAGCAGCTTCGGTCTACGACAGCCTAAGCACGAGCAGTACTTC,CASSFGLRQPKHEQYF
.,TRBV6-5,TRBJ2-5,.,TGTGCCAGCAGTTACTCTCGTAAGAGGGAGACCCAGTACTTC,CASSYSRKRETQYF
.,TRBV7-2,TRBJ2-7,.,TGTGCCAGCAGCTTAGGGTGGGAGCCCAACGAGCAGTACTTC,CASSLGWEPNEQYF
.,TRBV9,TRBJ2-2,.,TGTGCCAGCAGCGGAACCGGGATCGGGAACACCGGGGAGCTGTTTTTT,CASSGTGIGNTGELFF
TRBD2,TRBV7-2,TRBJ2-7,once,TGTGCCAGCAGCTCCACGGGGGGGACTGGCCACTACGAGCAGTACTTC,CASSSTGGTGHYEQYF
.,TRBV5-1,TRBJ1-1,.,TGCGCCAGCAGCCCGATCGGGACACCTAACACTGAAGCTTTCTTT,CASSPIGTPNTEAFF
.,TRBV7-8,TRBJ2-1,once,TGTGCCAGCAACTTTGCCAGAGGAAATGAGCAGTTCTTC,CASNFARGNEQFF
.,TRBV6-1,TRBJ1-4,.,TGTGCCAGCACCTTGGACGGGAATGAAAAACTGTTTTTT,CASTLDGNEKLFF
.,TRBV7-9,TRBJ1-1,.,TGTGCCAGCAGCCGAGAAAGCGAAGCTTTCTTT,CASSRESEAFF
TRBD1,TRBV19,TRBJ1-5,.,TGTGCCAGTAGTATAGGACAGGGGGCTTGGAGCAATCAGCCCCAGCATTTT,CASSIGQGAWSNQPQHF